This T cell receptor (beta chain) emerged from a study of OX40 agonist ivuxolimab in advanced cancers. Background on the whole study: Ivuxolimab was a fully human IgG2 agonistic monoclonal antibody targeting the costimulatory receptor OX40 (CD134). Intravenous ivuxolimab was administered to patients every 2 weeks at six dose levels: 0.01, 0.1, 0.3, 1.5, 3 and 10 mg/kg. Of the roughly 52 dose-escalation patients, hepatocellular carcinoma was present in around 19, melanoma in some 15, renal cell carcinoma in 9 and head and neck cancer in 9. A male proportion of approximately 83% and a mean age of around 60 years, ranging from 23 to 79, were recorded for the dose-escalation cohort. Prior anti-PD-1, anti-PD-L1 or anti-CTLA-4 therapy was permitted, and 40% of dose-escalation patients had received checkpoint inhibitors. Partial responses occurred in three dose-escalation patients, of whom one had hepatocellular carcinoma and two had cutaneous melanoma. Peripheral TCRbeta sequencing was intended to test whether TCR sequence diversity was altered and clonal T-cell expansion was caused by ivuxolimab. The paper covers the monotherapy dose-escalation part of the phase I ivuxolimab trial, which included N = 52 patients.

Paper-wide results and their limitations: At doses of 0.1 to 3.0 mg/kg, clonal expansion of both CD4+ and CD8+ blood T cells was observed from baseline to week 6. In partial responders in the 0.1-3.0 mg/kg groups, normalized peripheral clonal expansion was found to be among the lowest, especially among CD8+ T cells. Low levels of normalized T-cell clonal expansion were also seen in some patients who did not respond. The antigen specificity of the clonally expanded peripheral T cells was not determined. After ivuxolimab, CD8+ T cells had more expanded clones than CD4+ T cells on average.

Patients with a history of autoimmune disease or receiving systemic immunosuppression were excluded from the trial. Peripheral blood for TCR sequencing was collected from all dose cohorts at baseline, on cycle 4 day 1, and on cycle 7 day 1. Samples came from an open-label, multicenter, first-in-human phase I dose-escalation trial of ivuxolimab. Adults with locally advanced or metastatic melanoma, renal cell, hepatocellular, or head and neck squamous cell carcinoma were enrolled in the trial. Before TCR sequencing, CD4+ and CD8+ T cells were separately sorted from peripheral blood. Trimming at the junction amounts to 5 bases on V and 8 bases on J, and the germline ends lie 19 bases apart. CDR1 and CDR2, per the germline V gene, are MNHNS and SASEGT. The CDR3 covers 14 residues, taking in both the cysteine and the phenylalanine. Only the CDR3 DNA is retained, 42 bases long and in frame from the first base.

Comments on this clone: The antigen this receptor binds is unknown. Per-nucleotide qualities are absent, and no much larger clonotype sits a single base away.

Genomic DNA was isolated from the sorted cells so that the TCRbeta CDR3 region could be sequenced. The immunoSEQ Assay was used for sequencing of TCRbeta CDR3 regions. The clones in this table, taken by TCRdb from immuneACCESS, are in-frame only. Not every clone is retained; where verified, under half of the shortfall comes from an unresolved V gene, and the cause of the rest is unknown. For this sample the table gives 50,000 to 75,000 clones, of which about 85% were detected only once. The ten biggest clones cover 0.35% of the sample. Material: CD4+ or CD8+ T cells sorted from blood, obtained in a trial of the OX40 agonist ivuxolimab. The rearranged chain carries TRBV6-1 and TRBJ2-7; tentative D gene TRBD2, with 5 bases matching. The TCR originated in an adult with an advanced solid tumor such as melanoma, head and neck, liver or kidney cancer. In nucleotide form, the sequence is TGTGCCAGCAGTTATAGAGGACGGGGTGGAAAGCAGTACTTC. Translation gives CASSYRGRGGKQYF.